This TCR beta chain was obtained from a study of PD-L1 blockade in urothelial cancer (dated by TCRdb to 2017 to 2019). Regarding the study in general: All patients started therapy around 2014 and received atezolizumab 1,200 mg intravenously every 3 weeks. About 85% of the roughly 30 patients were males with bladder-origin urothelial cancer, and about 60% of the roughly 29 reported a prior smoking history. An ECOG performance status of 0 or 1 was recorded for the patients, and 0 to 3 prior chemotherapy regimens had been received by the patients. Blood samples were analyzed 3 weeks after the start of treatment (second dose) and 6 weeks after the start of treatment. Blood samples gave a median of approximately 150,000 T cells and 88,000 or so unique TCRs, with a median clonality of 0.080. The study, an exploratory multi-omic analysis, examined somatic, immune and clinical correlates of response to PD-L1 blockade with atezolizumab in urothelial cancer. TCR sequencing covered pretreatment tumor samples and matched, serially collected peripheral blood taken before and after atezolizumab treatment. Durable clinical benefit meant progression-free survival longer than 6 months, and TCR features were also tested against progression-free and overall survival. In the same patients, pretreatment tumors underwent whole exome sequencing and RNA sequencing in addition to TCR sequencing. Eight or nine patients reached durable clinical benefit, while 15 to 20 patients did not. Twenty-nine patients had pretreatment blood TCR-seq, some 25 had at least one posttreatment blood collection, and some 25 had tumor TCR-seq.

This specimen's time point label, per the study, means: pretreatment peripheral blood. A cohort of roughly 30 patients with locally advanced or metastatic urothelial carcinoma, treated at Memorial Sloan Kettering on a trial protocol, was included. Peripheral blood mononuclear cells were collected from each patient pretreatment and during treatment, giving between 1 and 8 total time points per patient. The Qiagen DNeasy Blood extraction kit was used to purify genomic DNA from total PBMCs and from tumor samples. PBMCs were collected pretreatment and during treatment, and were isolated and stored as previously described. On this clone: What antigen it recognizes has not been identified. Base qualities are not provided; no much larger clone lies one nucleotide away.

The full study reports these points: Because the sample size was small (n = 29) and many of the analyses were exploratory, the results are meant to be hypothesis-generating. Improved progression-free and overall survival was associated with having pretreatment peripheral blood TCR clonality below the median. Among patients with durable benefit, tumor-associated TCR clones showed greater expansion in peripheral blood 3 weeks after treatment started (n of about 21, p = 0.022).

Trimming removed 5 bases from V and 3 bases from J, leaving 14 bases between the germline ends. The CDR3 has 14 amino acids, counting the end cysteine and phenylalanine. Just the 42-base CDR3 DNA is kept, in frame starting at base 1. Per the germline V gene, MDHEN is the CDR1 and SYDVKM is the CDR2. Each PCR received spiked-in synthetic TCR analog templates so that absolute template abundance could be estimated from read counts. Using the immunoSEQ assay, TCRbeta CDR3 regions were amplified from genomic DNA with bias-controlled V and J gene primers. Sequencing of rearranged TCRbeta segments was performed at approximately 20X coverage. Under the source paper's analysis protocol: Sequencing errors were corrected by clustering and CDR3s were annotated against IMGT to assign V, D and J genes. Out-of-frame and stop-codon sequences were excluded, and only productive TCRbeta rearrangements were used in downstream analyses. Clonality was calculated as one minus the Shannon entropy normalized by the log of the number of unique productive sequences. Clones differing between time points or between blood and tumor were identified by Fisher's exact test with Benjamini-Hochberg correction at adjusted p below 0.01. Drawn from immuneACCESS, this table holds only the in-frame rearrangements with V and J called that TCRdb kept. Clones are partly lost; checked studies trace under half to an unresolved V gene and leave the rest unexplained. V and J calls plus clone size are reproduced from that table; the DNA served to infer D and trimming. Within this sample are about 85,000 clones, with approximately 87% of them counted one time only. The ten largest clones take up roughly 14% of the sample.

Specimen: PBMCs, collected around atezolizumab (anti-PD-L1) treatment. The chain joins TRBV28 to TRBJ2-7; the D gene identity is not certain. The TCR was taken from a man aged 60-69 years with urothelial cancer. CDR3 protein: CASSLPASIYEQYF. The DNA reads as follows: TGTGCCAGCAGTCTCCCTGCGAGTATCTACGAGCAGTACTTC. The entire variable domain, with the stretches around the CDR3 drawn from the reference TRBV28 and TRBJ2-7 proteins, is DVKVTQSSRYLVKRTGEKVFLECVQDMDHENMFWYRQDPGLGLRLIYFSYDVKMKEKGDIPEGYSVSREKKERFSLILESASTNQTSMYLCASSLPASIYEQYFGPGTRLTVT.